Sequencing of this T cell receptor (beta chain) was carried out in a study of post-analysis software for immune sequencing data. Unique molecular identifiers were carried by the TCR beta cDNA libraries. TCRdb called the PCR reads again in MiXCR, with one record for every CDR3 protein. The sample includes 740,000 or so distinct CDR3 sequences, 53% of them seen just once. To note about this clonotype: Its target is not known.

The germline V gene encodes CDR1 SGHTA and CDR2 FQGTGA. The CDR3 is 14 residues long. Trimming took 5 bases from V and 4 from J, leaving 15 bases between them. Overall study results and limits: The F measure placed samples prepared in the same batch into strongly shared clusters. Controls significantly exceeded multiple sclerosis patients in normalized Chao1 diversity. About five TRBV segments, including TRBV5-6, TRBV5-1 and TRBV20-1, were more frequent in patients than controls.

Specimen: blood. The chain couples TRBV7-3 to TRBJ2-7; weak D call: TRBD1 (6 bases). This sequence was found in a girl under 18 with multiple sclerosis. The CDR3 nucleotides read TGTGCCAGCAGCATACAGGGTGGCTCTTACGAGCAGTACTTC. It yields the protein CASSIQGGSYEQYF.